Below, 10 T cell receptor beta chains from the same sample are listed, as sequenced in a study of OX40 agonist ivuxolimab in advanced cancers. Clones were read by immunoSEQ multiplex PCR, and TCRdb kept only the in-frame ones, dropping some. The table includes tens of thousands of clones, 86% detected once. Sequenced here: CD4+ or CD8+ T cells sorted from blood, sampled in a trial of the OX40 agonist ivuxolimab. The receptors were gathered from an adult with an advanced solid tumor such as melanoma, head and neck, liver or kidney cancer.

V usage is TRBV4-1 and J usage is TRBJ2-7; D is undetermined. The CDR3 runs to 12 residues. From germline, CDR1 is MGHRA and CDR2 YSYEKL. The germline V and J ends were trimmed by 4 bases and 6 bases, with 10 bases remaining between them. CDR3 residues: CASSPGSLEQYF. The CDR3 nucleotides are TGCGCCAGCAGCCCAGGAAGCCTCGAGCAGTACTTC.

The chain employs TRBV5-1 and TRBJ2-2, with TRBD2 as a possible D gene (5 bases). This CDR3 contains 13 residues. Germline CDR1 and CDR2: SGHRS and YFSETQ. V shed 3 bases and J shed 7 bases, with 10 bases lying between them. CDR3 sequence reads: CASSSIEGGELFF. For the CDR3, the DNA is TGCGCCAGCAGCTCGATAGAGGGCGGGGAGCTGTTTTTT.

This chain links TRBV4-3 with TRBJ1-4; 8 bases agree with TRBD1. CDR1 is LGHNA, CDR2 YSLEER, per germline. The CDR3 contains 14 residues. V was pared by 5 bases and J by 7 bases, with 6 bases of the junction left unmatched. The CDR3 DNA reads as TGCGCCAGCAGCTTACAGGGGGAGAGTGAAAAACTGTTTTTT. As protein: CASSLQGESEKLFF.

This chain connects TRBV13 to TRBJ2-4; 7 bases are shared with TRBD1. Germline V CDR1 and CDR2: PRHDT, FYEKMQ (reference sequence). The CDR3 consists of 16 residues. Trimming cost V 5 bases and J 0 bases; bases outside gene matches: 7. CDR3 nucleotide sequence: TGTGCCAGCAGCGGGGACAGACGGCAAGCCAAAAACATTCAGTACTTC. The encoded protein is CASSGDRRQAKNIQYF.

The rearrangement links TRBV4-1 to TRBJ2-7, with D tentatively TRBD2 (5 bases). The germline CDR1 and CDR2 sequences are MGHRA and YSYEKL. The CDR3 consists of 14 residues. V lost 0 bases and J lost 2, with 8 bases in between. This CDR3 reads CASSQELGPYEQYF. CDR3 bases: TGCGCCAGCAGCCAAGAACTAGGGCCCTACGAGCAGTACTTC.

V is TRBV7-9 and J is TRBJ2-1; unclear D gene. The CDR3 sequence is 12 residues long. Trimming cost V 1 base and J 9 bases, with 7 bases left between them. Germline CDR1 is SEHNR and CDR2 is FQNEAQ (reference sequence). CDR3 DNA: TGTGCCAGCAGCTTAGACTTCGGTGAGCAGTTCTTC. It encodes CASSLDFGEQFF.

V gene TRBV27 combines with J gene TRBJ2-7, with a possible D match to TRBD2 (5 bases). CDR3 length equals 13 residues. Looked up from germline, CDR1 is MNHEY and CDR2 is SMNVEV (reference sequence). V dropped 8 bases and J dropped 7 bases, with 18 bases sitting between them. As DNA, the CDR3 is TGTGCCAGCGCGGAGGCTCCTTCGTGGGAGCAGTACTTC. Translation: CASAEAPSWEQYF.

The chain is built from TRBV29-1 and TRBJ2-7, with TRBD1 as a possible D gene (6 bases). Germline V gives CDR1 SQVTM, CDR2 ANQGSEA. The CDR3 has 11 amino acids. Trimming removed 3 bases at V and 7 bases at J, with 10 bases between. CDR3 DNA: TGCAGCGTTGACCAGGGGTGGGAGCAGTACTTC. This translates into CSVDQGWEQYF.

The chain combines TRBV4-1 with TRBJ1-3; TRBD1 is a possible D gene (5 bases). Trimming pared 2 bases from V and 0 bases from J, leaving 11 bases between. This CDR3 is 16 amino acids long. CDR1 and CDR2 (germline): MGHRA, YSYEKL. Written as DNA, the CDR3 is TGCGCCAGCAGCCAAAGTCAGGGAAACTCTGGAAACACCATATATTTT. Its protein is CASSQSQGNSGNTIYF.

The V call is TRBV7-8, the J call TRBJ2-7; either TRBD1 or TRBD2 may fit D (5 bases each). Germline V lookup: CDR1 SGHVS, CDR2 FQNEAQ. The V and J ends lost 0 bases and 7 bases respectively, with 13 bases between them. The CDR3 length is 14 residues. The CDR3 nucleotides read TGTGCCAGCAGCTTAGCGGACGCTTGGGGGGAGCAGTACTTC. This sequence encodes CASSLADAWGEQYF.